This is a list of T cell receptor beta chains from one sample in a study of cytomegalovirus exposure and HLA in healthy donors. Sequencing used immunoSEQ multiplex PCR; TCRdb keeps in-frame clones, though not all of them. Of 100,000 to 150,000 clones listed, 73% are singletons. Material: PBMCs. These receptors originate from a man aged 60 to 69 in good health and CMV-seropositive. Both conserved end residues are part of each CDR3. The order of the fields is V gene, J gene, D gene, clone size, CDR3 length, CDR3 protein, CDR3 DNA. D genes are given only for firm matches. Size is omitted from some rows. Given values are once, few, many or a class for expanded clones.

TRBV6-1	TRBJ2-5	-	-	12	CASSPDWETQYF	TGTGCCAGCAGCCCTGACTGGGAGACCCAGTACTTC
TRBV15	TRBJ1-1	TRBD1	-	13	CATSEGTGIEAFF	TGTGCCACCAGCGAGGGGACAGGTATAGAAGCTTTCTTT
TRBV10-3	TRBJ1-5	-	few	14	CAISVWGANQPQHF	TGTGCCATCAGTGTATGGGGAGCTAATCAGCCCCAGCATTTT
TRBV14	TRBJ2-7	-	few	13	CASRGQGSYEQYF	TGTGCCAGCAGAGGTCAGGGATCCTACGAGCAGTACTTC
TRBV5-1	TRBJ2-1	TRBD2	-	16	CASSERAGTKLNEQFF	TGCGCCAGCAGCGAAAGGGCCGGGACTAAACTCAATGAGCAGTTCTTC
TRBV5-1	TRBJ1-4	TRBD1	-	15	CASSLRGQGNEKLFF	TGCGCCAGCAGCTTGAGGGGACAGGGCAATGAAAAACTGTTTTTT
TRBV28	TRBJ1-5	TRBD1	-	14	CASRGQTGDQPQHF	TGTGCCAGCCGTGGTCAGACAGGGGATCAGCCCCAGCATTTT
TRBV4-1	TRBJ1-6	-	-	17	CASSQVMLGQNNSPLHF	TGCGCCAGCAGCCAAGTTATGTTAGGACAGAATAATTCACCCCTCCACTTT
TRBV4-1	TRBJ2-7	TRBD1	once	16	CASSQGPGQGGDGQYF	TGCGCCAGCAGCCAAGGACCGGGACAGGGGGGAGATGGGCAGTACTTC
TRBV28	TRBJ1-5	TRBD1	-	16	CASRPASGTGYQPQHF	TGTGCCAGCAGACCAGCTTCCGGGACAGGGTATCAGCCCCAGCATTTT
TRBV6-5	TRBJ2-7	-	few	13	CASRNPETTVPYF	TGTGCCAGCAGGAACCCCGAAACGACAGTTCCGTACTTC
TRBV28	TRBJ1-6	TRBD1	few	15	CASSPRQGNNSPLHF	TGTGCCAGCAGTCCCAGACAGGGTAACAATTCACCCCTCCACTTT
TRBV7-8	TRBJ1-2	TRBD1	once	15	CASSLGQGAGDGYTF	TGTGCCAGCAGCTTGGGACAGGGGGCTGGGGATGGCTACACCTTC
TRBV5-1	TRBJ2-1	TRBD2	-	18	CASSTRTSGGAIGNEQFF	TGCGCCAGCAGCACACGGACTAGCGGGGGGGCAATTGGGAATGAGCAGTTCTTC
TRBV6-1	TRBJ2-4	-	-	16	CASSERRQGGRDIQYF	TGTGCCAGCAGTGAAAGGCGGCAGGGGGGCCGGGACATTCAGTACTTC
TRBV9	TRBJ2-2	TRBD2	-	14	CASGDGRVTGELFF	TGTGCCAGCGGGGATGGGAGGGTCACCGGGGAGCTGTTTTTT
TRBV9	TRBJ1-4	-	-	15	CASSGWDGGNEKLFF	TGTGCCAGCAGCGGATGGGATGGAGGTAATGAAAAACTGTTTTTT
TRBV29-1	TRBJ1-1	TRBD1	few	14	CSAAKGADSTEAFF	TGCAGCGCTGCAAAGGGGGCGGATAGCACTGAAGCTTTCTTT
TRBV6-5	TRBJ2-7	-	-	15	CASSYSRTDYYEQYF	TGTGCCAGCAGTTACTCAAGGACGGACTACTACGAGCAGTACTTC
TRBV11-2	TRBJ2-7	TRBD2	few	18	CASSLVKLAGGHSYEQYF	TGTGCCAGCAGCTTAGTGAAGTTAGCGGGGGGCCACTCCTACGAGCAGTACTTC
TRBV5-6	TRBJ2-7	-	-	12	CASSDREYEQYF	TGTGCCAGCAGCGATAGGGAGTACGAGCAGTACTTC
TRBV30	TRBJ2-7	TRBD1	-	14	CAWSRGTADTEQYF	TGTGCCTGGAGCCGAGGGACAGCTGACACCGAGCAGTACTTC
TRBV6-5	TRBJ2-2	TRBD2	-	15	CASSYRPGGTGELFF	TGTGCCAGCAGTTACCGACCGGGGGGGACCGGGGAGCTGTTTTTT
TRBV4-1	TRBJ2-1	-	-	16	CASSQDQADTYNEQFF	TGCGCCAGCAGCCAAGATCAAGCGGATACTTACAATGAGCAGTTCTTC
TRBV5-6	TRBJ1-4	-	-	15	CASSLGWTGGEKLFF	TGTGCCAGCAGCTTGGGATGGACGGGAGGCGAAAAACTGTTTTTT
TRBV27	TRBJ2-3	TRBD2	-	16	CASSLTQRGVRDTQYF	TGTGCCAGCAGTTTAACCCAACGGGGGGTAAGAGATACGCAGTATTTT
TRBV6-6	TRBJ1-4	-	-	16	CASSSSDSPTNEKLFF	TGTGCCAGCAGTTCCTCGGACAGCCCAACTAATGAAAAACTGTTTTTT
TRBV4-1	TRBJ2-3	TRBD2	many	16	CASSQGLAGGTDTQYF	TGCGCCAGCAGCCAAGGACTAGCGGGGGGCACAGATACGCAGTATTTT
TRBV28	TRBJ1-5	-	-	14	CASRDLRGDQPQHF	TGTGCCAGCAGAGATCTCAGGGGCGATCAGCCCCAGCATTTT
TRBV5-1	TRBJ1-1	-	-	13	CASSFRSDTEAFF	TGCGCCAGCAGCTTCCGGTCGGACACTGAAGCTTTCTTT
TRBV15	TRBJ2-2	-	-	14	CATSRGSGSGELFF	TGTGCCACCAGCAGAGGTTCGGGGTCCGGGGAGCTGTTTTTT
TRBV4-1	TRBJ2-2	-	-	16	CASSQDRAVGTGELFF	TGCGCCAGCAGCCAAGATCGTGCGGTTGGCACCGGGGAGCTGTTTTTT
TRBV11-1	TRBJ1-6	-	-	13	CASSLGGFSPLHF	TGTGCCAGCAGTCTAGGCGGTTTTTCACCCCTCCACTTT
TRBV5-6	TRBJ1-1	-	-	14	CASSPRGVGTEAFF	TGTGCCAGCAGCCCGCGGGGGGTTGGTACTGAAGCTTTCTTT
TRBV27	TRBJ2-7	-	few	14	CASSLGQGTYEQYF	TGTGCCAGCAGTTTAGGTCAGGGGACCTACGAGCAGTACTTC
TRBV6-1	TRBJ1-1	TRBD1	-	15	CASSLSGTANTEAFF	TGTGCCAGCAGTTTGTCCGGGACAGCGAACACTGAAGCTTTCTTT
TRBV6-6	TRBJ1-5	-	-	15	CASSTDSELNQPQHF	TGTGCCAGCAGCACCGACAGTGAACTCAATCAGCCCCAGCATTTT
TRBV29-1	TRBJ1-2	-	-	12	CSVERGYYGYTF	TGCAGCGTTGAACGAGGTTACTATGGCTACACCTTC